The entry that follows covers one T cell receptor beta chain sequence. What it recognizes is unknown. Stated time point: week 47, end of study. Doses consisted of 300 ug of mutant IDH1 20-mer peptide each, paired with topical imiquimod. The patients received vaccinations eight times, in weeks 1, 3, 5, 7, 11, 15, 19 and 23. Measured with immunoSEQ multiplex PCR; TCRdb has only the in-frame clones, and not every one. This sample has tens of thousands of clones, with around 83% found just once. This sample stems from a study of a mutant IDH1 vaccine in newly diagnosed glioma. Looking at the study overall: Onset of vaccination occurred 4-6 weeks following radiotherapy alone, or with temozolomide cycles. Beforehand, treatment had been radiotherapy, temozolomide, or both; the majority received both.

Material: PBMCs, obtained from a glioma patient whose treatment included an IDH1 peptide vaccine. The clonotype originates from a woman between 45 and 65 years old with glioma.

The CDR3 region is CASSSGQGDNQPQHF. DNA of the CDR3: TGTGCCAGCAGTTCAGGACAGGGGGACAATCAGCCCCAGCATTTT. The chain recombines TRBV27 with TRBJ1-5; 10 nucleotides align to TRBD1. Per the germline V gene, CDR1 is MNHEY and CDR2 is SMNVEV (reference sequence). This CDR3 is built from 15 residues. V trimming: 4 bases; J trimming: 3 bases; junction bases outside the gene matches: 3.